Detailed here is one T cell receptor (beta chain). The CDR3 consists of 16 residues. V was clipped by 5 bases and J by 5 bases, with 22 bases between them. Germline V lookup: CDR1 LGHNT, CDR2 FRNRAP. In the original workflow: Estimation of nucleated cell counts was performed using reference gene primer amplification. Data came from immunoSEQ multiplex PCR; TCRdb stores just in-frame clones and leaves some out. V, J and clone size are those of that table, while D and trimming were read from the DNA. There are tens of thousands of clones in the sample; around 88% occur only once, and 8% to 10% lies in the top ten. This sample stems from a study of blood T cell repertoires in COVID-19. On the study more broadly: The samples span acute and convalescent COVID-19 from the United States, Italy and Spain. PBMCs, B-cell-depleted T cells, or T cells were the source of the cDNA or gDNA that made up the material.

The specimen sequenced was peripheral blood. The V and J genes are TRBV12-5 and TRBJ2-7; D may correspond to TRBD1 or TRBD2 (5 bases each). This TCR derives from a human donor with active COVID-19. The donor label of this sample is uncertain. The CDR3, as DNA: TGTGCTAGTGGTCTGGAGGTGTGGGCGCAGGGAAACGAGCAGTACTTC. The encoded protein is CASGLEVWAQGNEQYF.